Given below is one T cell receptor beta chain in context. This entry belongs to a study of blood T cell repertoires in COVID-19. Turning to the study itself: The origin of the acute and convalescent COVID-19 samples was the United States, Italy and Spain. PBMCs, B-cell-depleted T cells, or T cells provided the cDNA or gDNA that made up the material.

Original methodology: Counts of nucleated cells, estimated from reference gene primer amplification, were obtained. Data came from immunoSEQ multiplex PCR; TCRdb stores just in-frame clones and leaves some out. The V and J calls and clone size were taken over from that table, and D and trimming were inferred from the DNA. The sample holds about 220,000 clones, 70% to 90% seen once. Trimming stripped 1 base from V and 12 bases from J, with 12 bases between. Germline V gene data show CDR1 as SGHTA and CDR2 as FQGNSA. The CDR3 runs 13 residues. This sequence joins TRBV7-2 and TRBJ1-4; possible D gene TRBD1, 5 bases. The sequence came from a human donor in a cohort sampled during active COVID-19. Sequenced: peripheral blood. The CDR3, as DNA: TGTGCCAGCAGCTTAGACGCGGGAGGGGAACTGTTTTTT. Encoded protein: CASSLDAGGELFF.